These 27 T cell receptor beta chains originate from one sample sequenced in a study of T cells expressing NK-cell markers. TCRdb re-called the 5' RACE reads and catalogs CDR3 proteins one per entry, DNA excluded. The sample totals 200,000 to 300,000 distinct CDR3 sequences. The sequencing input was blood T cells: a sorted CD56 or NKG2C T cell subset, CD4+ or CD8+ T cells, or bulk PBMC T cells (not recorded which). All receptors derive from a young man in good health.

The chain uses TRBV20-1 and TRBJ2-1. There are 11 residues in the CDR3. The germline V gene encodes CDR1 DFQATT and CDR2 SNEGSKA (reference sequence). CDR3 in amino acids: CSARDLDEQFF.

V usage is TRBV10-1 and J usage is TRBJ2-3; TCRdb indicates TRBD1, and absent DNA this call remains unverified. The germline gives CDR1 WNHNN, CDR2 SYGVQD (reference sequence). The CDR3 runs 15 residues. This chain's CDR3 is CASSAIGTGADTQYF.

V usage is TRBV19 and J usage is TRBJ2-2; absent DNA, TCRdb's TRBD2 call cannot be checked. The germline V gene has CDR1 LNHDA and CDR2 SQIVND (reference sequence). The CDR3 is 15 residues long. The CDR3 spells CASRLAGGHTGELFF.

This chain links TRBV2 with TRBJ2-2; no DNA is available, so the TRBD2 call from TCRdb remains unchecked. CDR3 length equals 15 residues. Germline values: CDR1 SNHLY, CDR2 FYNNEI. CDR3 region: CASSWDYSNTGELFF.

The genes are TRBV9 and TRBJ1-2. The CDR3 runs 15 residues. Germline V gives CDR1 SGDLS, CDR2 YYNGEE. The CDR3: CASSVVGDASYGYTF.

The V and J genes are TRBV7-2 and TRBJ2-7. The CDR3 covers 12 residues. Germline V CDR1 and CDR2: SGHTA, FQGNSA. The CDR3 reads CASSLFIGQQYF.

V is TRBV10-2 and J is TRBJ2-3; TCRdb outputs TRBD2, but without DNA this stays unchecked. This CDR3 is 14 amino acids long. Germline V gene data show CDR1 as WSHSY and CDR2 as SAAADI. CDR3 protein: CASSAGGPPDTQYF.

V gene TRBV11-3 combines with J gene TRBJ1-1; the TRBD1 assignment by TCRdb is unverifiable without DNA. This CDR3 spans 13 amino acids. Germline-derived CDR1 and CDR2 are SGHNT and YENEEA. CDR3: CASSLAPTGVAFF.

V gene TRBV6-5 combines with J gene TRBJ1-2; TCRdb's assignment of TRBD1 cannot be checked, as there is no DNA. In germline, CDR1 is MNHEY, CDR2 SVGAGI. CDR3 length: 18 residues. The CDR3 reads CASSPSLLDRRANYGYTF.

V is TRBV20-1 and J is TRBJ2-5; the TCRdb D gene call, TRBD2, has no DNA to confirm it. The CDR3 loop spans 15 amino acids. Germline lookup yields CDR1 DFQATT and CDR2 SNEGSKA (reference sequence). The CDR3 region is CSAHGTSGPSGTQYF.

The chain's CDR3 is CASSFGGVRTEAFF. The genes are TRBV5-1 and TRBJ1-1; checking the TCRdb D call of TRBD1 is not possible without DNA. The CDR3 covers 14 residues. Germline CDR1 is SGHRS and CDR2 is YFSETQ.

This chain links TRBV18 with TRBJ1-2. From germline, CDR1 is KGHSH and CDR2 LQKENI. The CDR3 runs to 16 residues. CDR3 sequence: CASSPAGSGVAEGYTF.

V and J are TRBV12-3 or TRBV12-4 and TRBJ2-1; TCRdb outputs TRBD1, but without DNA this stays unchecked. CDR3 size: 15 residues. CDR3 sequence reads: CASSLRGLVDNEQFF.

V gene TRBV12-3 or TRBV12-4 combines with J gene TRBJ2-7; TCRdb's assignment of TRBD2 cannot be checked, as there is no DNA. The CDR3 is 16 amino acids. The CDR3 protein is CASSQQGGTSTGEQYF.

The V gene is TRBV20-1, the J gene TRBJ2-1. Germline V gives CDR1 DFQATT, CDR2 SNEGSKA (reference sequence). This CDR3 is built from 14 residues. The CDR3 is CSAKTPNSYNEQFF.

The chain combines TRBV12-5 with TRBJ2-2; the D call of TRBD1 rests on TCRdb alone, since no DNA is present to check it. This CDR3 comprises 17 residues. Germline CDR1 and CDR2: LGHNT and FRNRAP. The chain's CDR3 is CASGLKPGPTRTGELFF.

V usage is TRBV12-3 or TRBV12-4 and J usage is TRBJ2-1. This CDR3 region has 13 residues. CDR3 residues: CASSLTFRDEQFF.

The gene calls are TRBV20-1 and TRBJ2-1. The CDR3 contains 13 residues. From germline, CDR1 is DFQATT and CDR2 SNEGSKA (reference sequence). The chain's CDR3 is CSAIYPSGYEQFF.

The chain has TRBV20-1 and TRBJ2-3; there is no DNA to check the TCRdb D call of TRBD1. Per germline, CDR1 DFQATT and CDR2 SNEGSKA (reference sequence). This CDR3 has 15 residues. This chain's CDR3 is CSATRQGMRTDTQYF.

This rearrangement joins TRBV20-1 to TRBJ2-5; with no DNA, the TCRdb D assignment of TRBD1 cannot be verified. The germline gives CDR1 DFQATT, CDR2 SNEGSKA (reference sequence). The CDR3 spans 16 residues. CDR3 sequence: CSAHPEGGGTRETQYF.

V usage is TRBV20-1 and J usage is TRBJ1-5. The CDR3 has 15 amino acids. The germline V gene has CDR1 DFQATT and CDR2 SNEGSKA (reference sequence). This chain's CDR3 is CSARIKFLSNQPQHF.

V is TRBV5-1 and J is TRBJ1-1. This CDR3 contains 14 residues. The germline V gene encodes CDR1 SGHRS and CDR2 YFSETQ. This CDR3 is CASSFDRFNTEAFF.

This chain uses TRBV12-3 or TRBV12-4 with TRBJ2-7; the TCRdb D gene call, TRBD2, has no DNA to confirm it. This CDR3 contains 14 residues. CDR3 loop: CASSRSSGRSEQYF.

V and J are TRBV18 and TRBJ2-2. The CDR3 has 14 residues. CDR1 and CDR2 from the germline V gene are KGHSH and LQKENI. The CDR3 loop is CASSPMADTGELFF.

The rearrangement uses TRBV5-4 and TRBJ1-2; as DNA is missing, the TRBD1 call by TCRdb cannot be tested. This CDR3 spans 13 amino acids. Germline CDR1 is SGHNT and CDR2 is YYREEE (reference sequence). The CDR3 sequence is CASSLTGDYGYTF.

The rearrangement joins TRBV10-3 to TRBJ1-1; lacking DNA, the TRBD1 call made by TCRdb goes unchecked. The CDR3 runs 11 residues. Germline lookup yields CDR1 ENHRY and CDR2 SYGVKD. CDR3 in amino acids: CAIGSGGMAFF.

This chain links TRBV3-1 with TRBJ2-2. CDR3 length: 14 residues. Germline CDR1 LGHDT, CDR2 YNNKEL (reference sequence). CDR3 protein: CASTQDSLTGELFF.